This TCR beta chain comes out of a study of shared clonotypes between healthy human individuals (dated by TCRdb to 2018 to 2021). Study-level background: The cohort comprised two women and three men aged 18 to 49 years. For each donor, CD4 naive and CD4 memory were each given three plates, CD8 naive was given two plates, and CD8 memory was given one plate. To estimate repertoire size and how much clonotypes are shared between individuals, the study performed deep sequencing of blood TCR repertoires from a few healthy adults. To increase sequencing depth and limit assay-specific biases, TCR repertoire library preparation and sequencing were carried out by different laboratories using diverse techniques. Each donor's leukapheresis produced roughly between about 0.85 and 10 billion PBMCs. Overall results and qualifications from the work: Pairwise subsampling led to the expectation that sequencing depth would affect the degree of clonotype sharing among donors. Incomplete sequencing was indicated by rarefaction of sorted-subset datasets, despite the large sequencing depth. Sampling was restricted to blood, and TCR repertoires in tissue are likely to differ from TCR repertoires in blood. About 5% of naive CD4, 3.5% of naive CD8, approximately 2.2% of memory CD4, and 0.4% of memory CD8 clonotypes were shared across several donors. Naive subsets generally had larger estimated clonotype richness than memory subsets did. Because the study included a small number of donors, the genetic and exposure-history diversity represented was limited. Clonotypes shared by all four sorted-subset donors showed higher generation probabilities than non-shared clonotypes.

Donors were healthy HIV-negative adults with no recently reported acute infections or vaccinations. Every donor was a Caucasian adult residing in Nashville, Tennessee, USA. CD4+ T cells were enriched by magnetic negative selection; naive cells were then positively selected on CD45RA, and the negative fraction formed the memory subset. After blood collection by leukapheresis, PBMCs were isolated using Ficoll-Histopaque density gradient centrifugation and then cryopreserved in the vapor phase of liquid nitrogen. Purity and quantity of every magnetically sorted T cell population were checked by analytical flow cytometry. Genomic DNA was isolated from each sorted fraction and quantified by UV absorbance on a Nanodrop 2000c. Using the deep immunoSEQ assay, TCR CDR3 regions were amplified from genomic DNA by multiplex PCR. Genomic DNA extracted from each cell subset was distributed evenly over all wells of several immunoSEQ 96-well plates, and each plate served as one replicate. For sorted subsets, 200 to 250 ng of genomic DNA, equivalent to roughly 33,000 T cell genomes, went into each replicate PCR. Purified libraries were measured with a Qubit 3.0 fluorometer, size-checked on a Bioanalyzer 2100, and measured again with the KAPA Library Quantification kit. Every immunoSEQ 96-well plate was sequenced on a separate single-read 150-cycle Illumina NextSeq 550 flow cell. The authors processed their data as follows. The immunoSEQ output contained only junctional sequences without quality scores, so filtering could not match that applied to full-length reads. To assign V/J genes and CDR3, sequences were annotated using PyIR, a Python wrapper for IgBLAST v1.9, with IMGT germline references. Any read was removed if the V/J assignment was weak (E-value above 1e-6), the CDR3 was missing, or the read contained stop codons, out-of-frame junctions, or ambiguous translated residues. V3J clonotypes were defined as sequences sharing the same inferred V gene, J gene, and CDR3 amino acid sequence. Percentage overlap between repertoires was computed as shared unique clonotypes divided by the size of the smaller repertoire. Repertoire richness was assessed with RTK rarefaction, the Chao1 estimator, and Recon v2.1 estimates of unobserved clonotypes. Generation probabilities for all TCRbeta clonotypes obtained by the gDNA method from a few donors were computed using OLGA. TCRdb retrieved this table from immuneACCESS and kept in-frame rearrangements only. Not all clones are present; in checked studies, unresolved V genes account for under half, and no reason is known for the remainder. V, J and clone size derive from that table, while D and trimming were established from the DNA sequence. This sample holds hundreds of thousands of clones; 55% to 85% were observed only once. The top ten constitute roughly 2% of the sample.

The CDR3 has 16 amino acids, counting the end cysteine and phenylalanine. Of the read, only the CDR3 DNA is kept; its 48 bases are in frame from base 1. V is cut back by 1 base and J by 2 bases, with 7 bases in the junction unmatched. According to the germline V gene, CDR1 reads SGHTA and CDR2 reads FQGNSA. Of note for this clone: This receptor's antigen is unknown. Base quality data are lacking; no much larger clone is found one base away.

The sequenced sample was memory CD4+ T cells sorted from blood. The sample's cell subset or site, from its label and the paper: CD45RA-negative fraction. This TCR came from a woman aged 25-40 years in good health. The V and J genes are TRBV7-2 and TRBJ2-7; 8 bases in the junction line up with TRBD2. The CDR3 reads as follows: CASSLDFSGGPYEQYF. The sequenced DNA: TGTGCCAGCAGCTTAGATTTCTCGGGAGGGCCCTACGAGCAGTACTTC.